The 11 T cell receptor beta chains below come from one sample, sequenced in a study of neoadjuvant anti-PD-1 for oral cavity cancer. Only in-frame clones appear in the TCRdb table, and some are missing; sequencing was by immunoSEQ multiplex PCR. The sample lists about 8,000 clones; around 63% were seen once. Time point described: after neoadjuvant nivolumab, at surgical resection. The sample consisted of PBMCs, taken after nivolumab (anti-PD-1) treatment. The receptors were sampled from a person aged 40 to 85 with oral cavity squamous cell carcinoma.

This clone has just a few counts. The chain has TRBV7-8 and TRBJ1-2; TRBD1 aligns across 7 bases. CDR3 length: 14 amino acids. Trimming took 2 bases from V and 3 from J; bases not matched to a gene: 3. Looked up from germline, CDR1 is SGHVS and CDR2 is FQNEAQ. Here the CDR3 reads CASSLSRGDYGYTF. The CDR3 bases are TGTGCCAGCAGCTTATCCAGGGGGGACTATGGCTACACCTTC.

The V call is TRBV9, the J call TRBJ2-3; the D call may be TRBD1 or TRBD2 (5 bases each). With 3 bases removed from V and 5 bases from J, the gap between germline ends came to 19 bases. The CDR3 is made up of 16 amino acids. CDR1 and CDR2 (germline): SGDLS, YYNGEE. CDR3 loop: CASSGWGFGGRDTQYF. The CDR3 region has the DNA TGTGCCAGCAGCGGTTGGGGGTTTGGGGGAAGAGATACGCAGTATTTT.

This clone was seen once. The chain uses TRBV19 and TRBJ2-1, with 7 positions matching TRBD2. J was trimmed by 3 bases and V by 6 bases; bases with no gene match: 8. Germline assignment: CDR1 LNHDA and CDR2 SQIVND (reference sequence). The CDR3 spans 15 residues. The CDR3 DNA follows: TGTGCCAGTAGGGAACTCGGGGGGAACTACAATGAGCAGTTCTTC. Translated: CASRELGGNYNEQFF.

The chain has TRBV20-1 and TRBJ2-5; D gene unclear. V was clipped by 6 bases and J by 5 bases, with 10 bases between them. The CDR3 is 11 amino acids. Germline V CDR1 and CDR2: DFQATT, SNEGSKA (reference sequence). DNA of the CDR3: TGCAGTGCCCCCGGTTTTGAGACCCAGTACTTC. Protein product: CSAPGFETQYF.

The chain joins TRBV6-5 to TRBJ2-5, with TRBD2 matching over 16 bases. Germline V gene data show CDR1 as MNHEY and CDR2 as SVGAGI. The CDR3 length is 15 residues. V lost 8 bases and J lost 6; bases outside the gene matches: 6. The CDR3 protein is CASYGTSGGAKTQYF. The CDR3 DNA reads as TGTGCCAGCTACGGGACTAGCGGGGGGGCGAAGACCCAGTACTTC.

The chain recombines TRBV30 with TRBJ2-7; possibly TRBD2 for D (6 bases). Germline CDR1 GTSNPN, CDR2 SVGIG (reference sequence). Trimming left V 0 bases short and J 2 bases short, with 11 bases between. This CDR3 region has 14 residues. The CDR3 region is CAWSVRGLTYEQYF. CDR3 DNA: TGTGCCTGGAGTGTTCGGGGGTTGACCTACGAGCAGTACTTC.

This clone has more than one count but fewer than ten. The CDR3 region has the DNA TGTGCCAGCTCACCGGGCAGAAGTCAGTCTAATGAAAAACTGTTTTTT. This translates into CASSPGRSQSNEKLFF. This rearrangement joins TRBV18 to TRBJ1-4; D uncertain. CDR1 and CDR2 from the germline V gene are KGHSH and LQKENI. V lost 3 bases to trimming and J lost 3 bases, with 14 bases between them. This CDR3 comprises 16 residues.

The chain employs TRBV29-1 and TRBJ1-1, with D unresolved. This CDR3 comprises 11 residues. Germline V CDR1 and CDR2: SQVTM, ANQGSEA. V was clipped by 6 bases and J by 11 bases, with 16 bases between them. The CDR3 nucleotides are TGCAGCGTAGCGGACGATATTGGTGCTTTCTTT. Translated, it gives CSVADDIGAFF. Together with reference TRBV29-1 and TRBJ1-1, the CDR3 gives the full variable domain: SAVISQKPSRDICQRGTSLTIQCQVDSQVTMMFWYRQQPGQSLTLIATANQGSEATYESGFVIDKFPISRPNLTFSTLTVSNMSPEDSSIYLCSVADDIGAFFGQGTRLTVV.

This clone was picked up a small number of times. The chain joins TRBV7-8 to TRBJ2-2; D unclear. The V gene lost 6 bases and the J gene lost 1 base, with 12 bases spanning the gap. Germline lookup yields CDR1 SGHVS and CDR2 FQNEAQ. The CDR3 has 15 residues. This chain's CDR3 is CASSFGWGNTGELFF. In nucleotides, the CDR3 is TGTGCCAGCAGTTTCGGATGGGGGAACACCGGGGAGCTGTTTTTT.

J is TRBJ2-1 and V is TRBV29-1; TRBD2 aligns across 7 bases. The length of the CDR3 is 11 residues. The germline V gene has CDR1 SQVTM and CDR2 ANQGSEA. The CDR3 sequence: CGGGSYNEQFF. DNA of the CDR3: TGCGGCGGGGGCTCCTACAATGAGCAGTTCTTC.

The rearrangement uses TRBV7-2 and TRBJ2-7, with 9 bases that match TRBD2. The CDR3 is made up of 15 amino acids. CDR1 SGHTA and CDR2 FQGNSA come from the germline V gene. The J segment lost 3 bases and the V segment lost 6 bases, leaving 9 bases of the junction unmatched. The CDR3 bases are TGTGCCAGCAGTGATATAGCTAGCGGGGACTACGAGCAGTACTTC. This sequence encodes CASSDIASGDYEQYF.